The rows below give T cell receptor beta chains drawn from one sample of a study of PD-1 blockade in classical Hodgkin lymphoma. The method was immunoSEQ multiplex PCR; TCRdb's version includes in-frame clones alone and lacks a portion of them. The sample contains 43,000 or so clones, around nine tenths of which appear only once. The sample in question was peripheral blood mononuclear cells (PBMCs), obtained at baseline. These TCRs come from a human donor with classical Hodgkin lymphoma. The CDR3 runs from the conserved cysteine through the conserved F or W. A D gene is named only where the DNA matches it firmly. Rows may omit the clone size; those that give it use once, few, many or a size class.

.	TRBV4-1	TRBJ2-7	TRBD2	TGCGCCAGCAGCTTCACTAGCGGACCCTACGAGCAGTACTTC	CASSFTSGPYEQYF
.	TRBV18	TRBJ1-1	.	TGTGCCAGCTCCCCCGGGGCTAGCACTGAAGCTTTCTTT	CASSPGASTEAFF
few	TRBV5-1	TRBJ2-1	TRBD2	TGCGCCAGCAGCTCCCCTTTAGCGGGAGGTCGGGATGAGCAGTTCTTC	CASSSPLAGGRDEQFF
few	TRBV27	TRBJ2-1	TRBD2	TGTGCCAGCAGTTTAGTCGGGCTAGCGGGATTGAATGAGCAGTTCTTC	CASSLVGLAGLNEQFF
.	TRBV11-2	TRBJ2-3	.	TGTGCCAGCAGCCCATTGAAAGGGCGGACAGATACGCAGTATTTT	CASSPLKGRTDTQYF
.	TRBV27	TRBJ1-2	.	TGTGCCAGCAGTCAAAGACAGGCGGCCGACTATGGCTACACCTTC	CASSQRQAADYGYTF
.	TRBV10-3	TRBJ1-3	.	TGTGCCATCGCGGTCGGTCTCTCTGGAAACACCATATATTTT	CAIAVGLSGNTIYF
.	TRBV7-9	TRBJ2-3	.	TGTGCCAGCAGCTACACAGATACGCAGTATTTT	CASSYTDTQYF
once	TRBV11-2	TRBJ2-1	.	TGTGCCAGCAGCTCTACCACAGGCGCTGAGCAGTTCTTC	CASSSTTGAEQFF
few	TRBV7-8	TRBJ2-7	.	TGTGCCAGCAGCACAGGGAACACCTACGAGCAGTACTTC	CASSTGNTYEQYF
.	TRBV10-3	TRBJ2-1	TRBD2	TGTGCCATCAGTGAGTCGATGGCGGGGGGATACAATGAGCAGTTCTTC	CAISESMAGGYNEQFF
.	TRBV28	TRBJ2-5	.	TGTGCCAGCAGTTTATTGGGAGAGACCCAGTACTTC	CASSLLGETQYF
.	TRBV11-2	TRBJ2-7	.	TGTGCCAGCAGCTCGTCTTTGGGGGAATACGAGCAGTACTTC	CASSSSLGEYEQYF
.	TRBV2	TRBJ2-3	.	TGTGCCACCAAGGGGAGCAGTACGCAGTATTTT	CATKGSSTQYF
.	TRBV21-1	TRBJ1-5	.	TGTGCCAGCAGTTCCACCTTGCTACATTGGCATCATCAGCCCCAGCATTTT	CASSSTLLHWHHQPQHF
.	TRBV7-9	TRBJ2-1	TRBD2	TGTGCCAGCAGCCGCCCAGGACTAGCGGAGCAGTTCTTC	CASSRPGLAEQFF
once	TRBV7-2	TRBJ2-7	.	TGTGCCAGCAGCTTATCGGACGCGTCCTTTCCCTACGAGCAGTACTTC	CASSLSDASFPYEQYF
.	TRBV5-6	TRBJ2-7	TRBD2	TGTGCCAGCAGCTTAGATGCGGGAGGGACGGGGGAGCAGTACTTC	CASSLDAGGTGEQYF
.	TRBV6-4	TRBJ2-1	.	TGTGCCAGCAGTGACTCGACCGGGAGACCGTACAATGAGCAGTTCTTC	CASSDSTGRPYNEQFF
.	TRBV5-8	TRBJ2-1	.	TGTGCCAGCAGGGGTGCCCTGAGCTCCTACAATGAGCAGTTCTTC	CASRGALSSYNEQFF
.	TRBV6-5	TRBJ2-1	.	TGTGCCAGCAGTTACCTTAGAGGAGATGAGCAGTTCTTC	CASSYLRGDEQFF
.	TRBV10-3	TRBJ1-2	TRBD1	TGTGCCATCAGTGAGTCCGGGACAGGTTTTTGGGGCTACACCTTC	CAISESGTGFWGYTF
.	TRBV5-1	TRBJ2-7	.	TGCGCCAGCAGCACGAACGGGCCCCCTACAGCCGAGCAGTACTTC	CASSTNGPPTAEQYF
.	TRBV4-3	TRBJ2-4	.	TGCGCCAGCAGCCAGGGCACAGGGGCCAAAAACATTCAGTACTTC	CASSQGTGAKNIQYF
.	TRBV9	TRBJ1-4	TRBD1	TGTGCCAGCAGCGTAGGATCGGGACAGGGAGATGAAAAACTGTTTTTT	CASSVGSGQGDEKLFF
.	TRBV27	TRBJ2-7	.	TGTGCCAGCAGTTCAATAGCCTCCTACGAGCAGTACTTC	CASSSIASYEQYF
.	TRBV6-1	TRBJ2-1	TRBD1	TGTGCCTGCGGTTTGAGGGGGCCGGGGAATGAGCAGTTCTTC	CACGLRGPGNEQFF
.	TRBV27	TRBJ2-3	.	TGTGCCAGCAGCCCACTAGTTAACACAGATACGCAGTATTTT	CASSPLVNTDTQYF
few	TRBV4-1	TRBJ1-1	.	TGCGCCAGCAGCCAAGAATGGAGGAGGAACACTGAAGCTTTCTTT	CASSQEWRRNTEAFF
.	TRBV28	TRBJ1-2	.	TGTGCCAGCAGTGTACTAGGGGTATTTGATGGCTACACCTTC	CASSVLGVFDGYTF
.	TRBV9	TRBJ2-1	TRBD1	TGTGCCAGCAGCGTAGAGCAGGGGGACAATGAGCAGTTCTTC	CASSVEQGDNEQFF
few	TRBV10-2	TRBJ1-5	TRBD1	TGCGCCAGCAGTCGGACAGGAGATAGCAATCAGCCCCAGCATTTT	CASSRTGDSNQPQHF
.	TRBV6-5	TRBJ2-2	TRBD1	TGTGCCAGCAAGAACAGGGGGCGCACCGGGGAGCTGTTTTTT	CASKNRGRTGELFF
.	TRBV13	TRBJ2-5	.	TGTGCCAGCAGCCCACATGGGGAGACCCAGTACTTC	CASSPHGETQYF
.	TRBV7-3	TRBJ2-2	TRBD2	TGTGCCAGCAGCTTCGAGACTAGCCTGGTCGGGAGGGATACCGGGGAGCTGTTTTTT	CASSFETSLVGRDTGELFF
few	TRBV7-9	TRBJ2-4	.	TGTGCCAGCAGTATCGAGAGGGACCAGTACTTC	CASSIERDQYF
.	TRBV27	TRBJ2-3	TRBD1	TGTGCCAGCAGTCCCCGCCACAGGGGGGAGGCTAGAATCACTAGCACAGATACGCAGTATTTT	CASSPRHRGEARITSTDTQYF
.	TRBV6-4	TRBJ2-2	TRBD1	TGTGCCAGCAGTGGTACAGGGGCAGGAGATACCGGGGAGCTGTTTTTT	CASSGTGAGDTGELFF
.	TRBV19	TRBJ2-1	.	TGTGCCAGTAGTGCCGACAATGAGCAGTTCTTC	CASSADNEQFF
.	TRBV28	TRBJ1-6	.	TGTGCCAGCATCTCTCCACAGAACAATTATAATTCACCCCTCCACTTT	CASISPQNNYNSPLHF
.	TRBV25-1	TRBJ1-1	.	TGTGCCAGCAACAGGAACACTGAAGCTTTCTTT	CASNRNTEAFF
once	TRBV7-8	TRBJ1-2	.	TGTGCCAGCAGCCGGCTGATTAACTATGGCTACACCTTC	CASSRLINYGYTF
.	TRBV28	TRBJ2-7	TRBD1	TGTGCCAGCAGACCTACAGGGGGCCCTTCCTACGAGCAGTACTTC	CASRPTGGPSYEQYF
.	TRBV7-6	TRBJ1-4	.	TGTGCCAGCAGCCATCGGACAGAGGAAAAACTGTTTTTT	CASSHRTEEKLFF
.	TRBV28	TRBJ1-4	.	TGTGCCAGCAGTTTAGGGGGCGCTTATGAAAAACTGTTTTTT	CASSLGGAYEKLFF
.	TRBV29-1	TRBJ1-1	.	TGCAGCGTTGATTCGAACACTGAAGCTTTCTTT	CSVDSNTEAFF
.	TRBV2	TRBJ2-2	TRBD2	TGTGCCAGCAGGAGGAGTAGCGGGATAAACACCGGGGAGCTGTTTTTT	CASRRSSGINTGELFF
once	TRBV6-5	TRBJ1-2	TRBD1	TGTGCCAGCAGTAAACGGACAGGGAGCTACACCTTC	CASSKRTGSYTF
.	TRBV6-6	TRBJ1-6	.	TGTGCCAGCAGATGGGACACGATTAATTCACCCCTCCACTTT	CASRWDTINSPLHF
.	TRBV4-2	TRBJ2-1	TRBD2	TGTGCCAGCAGCCAAGATTCCGGCGGGAGCTCCTACAATGAGCAGTTCTTC	CASSQDSGGSSYNEQFF
.	TRBV6-6	TRBJ2-3	.	TGTGCCAGCAGCCTTGGGGGGGATACGCAGTATTTT	CASSLGGDTQYF
.	TRBV18	TRBJ2-7	.	TGTGCCAGCTCACCTTTAGAACAGGGTAGCGAGCAGTACTTC	CASSPLEQGSEQYF